This T cell receptor (beta chain) emerged from a study of sequential checkpoint blockade in melanoma. This table comes from immunoSEQ multiplex PCR, and its TCRdb copy is limited to in-frame clones, with some not included. The repertoire has over 10,000 clones, almost 85% of them found once; the top ten carry 27%. CDR3 length: 15 residues. Unmatched junction bases numbered 10, after V lost 4 bases and J lost 3 bases. Germline CDR1 and CDR2: SGHNT and YYREEE (reference sequence). Treatment noted: randomized to nivolumab then ipilimumab (arm A) or the reverse (arm B). The material was CD8+ T cells sorted from blood (inferred from file names), obtained from a patient given nivolumab and ipilimumab in sequence. The rearrangement joins TRBV5-4 to TRBJ2-7, with 7 bases fitting TRBD2. The receptor comes from a human donor with melanoma. The CDR3 DNA reads TGTGCCAGCAGCACAGCTCTAGCGGATCGCTACGAGCAGTACTTC. It yields the protein CASSTALADRYEQYF.